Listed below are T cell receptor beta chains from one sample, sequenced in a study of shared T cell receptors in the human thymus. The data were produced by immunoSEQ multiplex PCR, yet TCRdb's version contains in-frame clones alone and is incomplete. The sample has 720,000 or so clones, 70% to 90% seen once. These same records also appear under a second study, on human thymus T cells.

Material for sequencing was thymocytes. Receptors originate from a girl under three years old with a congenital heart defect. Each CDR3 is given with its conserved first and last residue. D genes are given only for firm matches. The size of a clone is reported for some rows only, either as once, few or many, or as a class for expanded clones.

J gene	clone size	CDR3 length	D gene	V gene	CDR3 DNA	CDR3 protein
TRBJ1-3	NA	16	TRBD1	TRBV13	TGTGCCAGCAGCCCCCGGGACAGACGAAGAAATCGACCCATATATTTT	CASSPRDRRRNRPIYF
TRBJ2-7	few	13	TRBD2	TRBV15	TGTGCCACCCGCCCAGCGGGGGTAACCGAGCAGTACTTC	CATRPAGVTEQYF
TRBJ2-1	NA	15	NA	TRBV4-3	TGCGCCAGCAGCCAAGTAGCGACTTCCTACAATGAGCAGTTCTTC	CASSQVATSYNEQFF
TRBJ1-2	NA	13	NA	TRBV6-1	TGTGCCAGCAGTGAATGCAGGGATCATGGCTACACCTTC	CASSECRDHGYTF
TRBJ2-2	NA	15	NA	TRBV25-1	TGTGCCAGCAGTGAATCGGGGGTTGACACCGGGGAGCTGTTTTTT	CASSESGVDTGELFF
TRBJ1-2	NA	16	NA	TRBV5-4	TGTGCCAGCAGCCCAACAGGGAGCCGGGACACGGGGGGCTACACCTTC	CASSPTGSRDTGGYTF
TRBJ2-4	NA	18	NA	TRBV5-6	TGTGCCAGCAGCTCCCGGGCATATTGGGGCATTTCCAAAAACATTCAGTACTTC	CASSSRAYWGISKNIQYF
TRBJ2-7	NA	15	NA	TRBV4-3	TGCGCCAGCAGCCAAGTCTACGGGGTTACCTACGAGCAGTACTTC	CASSQVYGVTYEQYF
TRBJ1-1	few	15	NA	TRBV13	TGTGCCAGCACTCTACGTACAGGGAGTAGGGCTGAAGCTTTCTTT	CASTLRTGSRAEAFF
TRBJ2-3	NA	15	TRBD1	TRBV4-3	TGCGCCAGCAGCCAAGGGGACAGGGAGGCCGATACGCAGTATTTT	CASSQGDREADTQYF
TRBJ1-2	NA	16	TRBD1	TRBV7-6	TGTGCCAGCACCCCCGGACAGGGACAGACTAACTATGGCTACACCTTC	CASTPGQGQTNYGYTF
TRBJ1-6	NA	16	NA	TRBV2	TGTGCCAGCAGTGGTGCTTCTGACAGGACGAATTCACCCCTCCACTTT	CASSGASDRTNSPLHF
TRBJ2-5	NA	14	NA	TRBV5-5	TGTGCCAGCAGCTTGGGAACAGGAAAAGAGACCCAGTACTTC	CASSLGTGKETQYF
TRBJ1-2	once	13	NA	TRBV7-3	TGTGCCAGCAGCGAGATGGCTAACTATGGCTACACCTTC	CASSEMANYGYTF
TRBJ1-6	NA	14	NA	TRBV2	TGTGCCAGCACGGGTGAGGAGAGGGATTCACCCCTCCACTTT	CASTGEERDSPLHF
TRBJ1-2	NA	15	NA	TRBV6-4	TGTGCCAGCAGTGACTCACCGGGACTTAACTATGGCTACACCTTC	CASSDSPGLNYGYTF
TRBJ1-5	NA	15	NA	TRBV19	TGTGCCAGTACCGCCTCAGGGAACAGCAATCAGCCCCAGCATTTT	CASTASGNSNQPQHF
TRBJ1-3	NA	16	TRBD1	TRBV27	TGTGCCAGCAGTTTAAAGGGACAGGGACCTGGAAACACCATATATTTT	CASSLKGQGPGNTIYF
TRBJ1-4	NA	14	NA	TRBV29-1	TGCAGCGCCGAGGACACCGCAACTAATGAAAAACTGTTTTTT	CSAEDTATNEKLFF
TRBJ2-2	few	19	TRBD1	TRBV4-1	TGCGCCAGCAGCCAAGACATCGGACAGGGGAGTCCTAACACCGGGGAGCTGTTTTTT	CASSQDIGQGSPNTGELFF
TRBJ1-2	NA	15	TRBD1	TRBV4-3	TGCGCCAGCAGGGAAAGGGGGCATGGTGACTATGGCTACACCTTC	CASRERGHGDYGYTF
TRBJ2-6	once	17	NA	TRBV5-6	TGTGCCAGCAGCTCTAAACCAAACTACTCTGGGGCCAACGTCCTGACTTTC	CASSSKPNYSGANVLTF
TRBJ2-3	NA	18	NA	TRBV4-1	TGCGCCAGCAGCCAAGGAGCCAGGGTTGGGGATATCACAGATACGCAGTATTTT	CASSQGARVGDITDTQYF
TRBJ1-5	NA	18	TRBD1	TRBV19	TGTGCCAGTAGTCCTTGGGACAGGCACCCTATTAGCAATCAGCCCCAGCATTTT	CASSPWDRHPISNQPQHF
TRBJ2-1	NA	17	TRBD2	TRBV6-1	TGTGCCAGCAGTGCCCGACTAGCGGGGGGGGGATACAATGAGCAGTTCTTC	CASSARLAGGGYNEQFF
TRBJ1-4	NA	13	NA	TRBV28	TGTGCCAGCAGTTTCCCGGCTAATGAAAAACTGTTTTTT	CASSFPANEKLFF
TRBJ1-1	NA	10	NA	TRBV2	TGTGCCAGCAGACGGTTTGAAGCTTTCTTT	CASRRFEAFF
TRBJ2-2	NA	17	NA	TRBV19	TGTGCCAGTAGTATAGTAATCCAGGGCCCGAACACCGGGGAGCTGTTTTTT	CASSIVIQGPNTGELFF
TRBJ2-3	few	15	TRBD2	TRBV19	TGTGCCAGTAATGAGCGGGGAAGTACGACAGATACGCAGTATTTT	CASNERGSTTDTQYF
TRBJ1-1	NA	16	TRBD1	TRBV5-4	TGTGCCAGCAGCATAGGGACAGGGCGCGGGAACACTGAAGCTTTCTTT	CASSIGTGRGNTEAFF
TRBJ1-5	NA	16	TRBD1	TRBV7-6	TGTGCCAGCAGCTTAGGACCCGAGGGGGCGCATCAGCCCCAGCATTTT	CASSLGPEGAHQPQHF
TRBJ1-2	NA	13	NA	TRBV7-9	TGTGCCAGCAGCTTGCGGGGGAACTATGGCTACACCTTC	CASSLRGNYGYTF
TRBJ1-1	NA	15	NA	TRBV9	TGTGCCAGCAGCCCGAGACTCCGGGGAGAGACTGAAGCTTTCTTT	CASSPRLRGETEAFF
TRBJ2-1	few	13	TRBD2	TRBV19	TGTGCCAGTAGTTCCGGACTAGCTGGTGAGCAGTTCTTC	CASSSGLAGEQFF
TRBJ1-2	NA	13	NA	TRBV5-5	TGTGCCAGCATCCTAACAGGACCTAGTGGCTACACCTTC	CASILTGPSGYTF
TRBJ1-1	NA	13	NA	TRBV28	TGTGCCAGCAGTTTATGCCCCGCGGTTGAAGCTTTCTTT	CASSLCPAVEAFF
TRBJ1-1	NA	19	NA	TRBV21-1	TGTGCCAGCAGCAAAGCCGATGGGGAGAATGGGACAGACCACACTGAAGCTTTCTTT	CASSKADGENGTDHTEAFF
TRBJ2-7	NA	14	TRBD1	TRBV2	TGTGCCAGCAGGGGTGACAGGGGGGACTACGAGCAGTACTTC	CASRGDRGDYEQYF
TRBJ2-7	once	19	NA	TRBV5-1	TGCGCCAGCAGCTTGGTCTTTGCGTTTGAGGGCGGCCTTTTCTACGAGCAGTACTTC	CASSLVFAFEGGLFYEQYF
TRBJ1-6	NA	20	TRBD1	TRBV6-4	TGTGCCAGCAGTGACTTTAGTACATTACAGGGGGTTCCCGGTTATTCACCCCTCCACTTT	CASSDFSTLQGVPGYSPLHF
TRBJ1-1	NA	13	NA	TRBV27	TGTGCCAGCAGGCGACACCGCAACACTGAAGCTTTCTTT	CASRRHRNTEAFF